One sample yielded the 29 T cell receptor beta chains listed below, sequenced in a study of cytomegalovirus exposure and HLA in healthy donors. Researchers ran the PCR with 60 Vbeta and 13 Jbeta primers. Profiled with immunoSEQ multiplex PCR; TCRdb holds only in-frame clones, not every one. The data contain about 180,000 clones, around 80% of them singletons. Material for sequencing was PBMCs. These receptors were obtained from a girl aged 5-17 years in good health and CMV-seropositive.

The chain couples TRBV19 to TRBJ2-2, with TRBD1 as a possible D gene (5 bases). Per germline, CDR1 LNHDA and CDR2 SQIVND (reference sequence). CDR3 size: 14 residues. V lost 3 bases and J lost 3, with 8 bases in between. CDR3 residues: CASSIRTYTGELFF. The DNA of the CDR3 is TGTGCCAGTAGTATCAGGACATACACCGGGGAGCTGTTTTTT.

The chain carries TRBV6-5 and TRBJ2-7; 7 positions match TRBD1. CDR3 size: 15 residues. The V gene end was trimmed by 6 bases and the J gene end by 0 bases; junction bases not matched to a gene: 8. CDR1 is MNHEY and CDR2 is SVGAGI in the germline V gene. Here the CDR3 reads CASRRGQTHSYEQYF. The CDR3 DNA reads TGTGCCAGCAGACGGGGACAGACACACTCCTACGAGCAGTACTTC.

The V call is TRBV7-9, the J call TRBJ2-1; tentatively, D is TRBD2 (5 bases). Deletions cut 5 bases from V and 7 bases from J, with 9 bases between. Germline values: CDR1 SEHNR, CDR2 FQNEAQ (reference sequence). The CDR3 totals 12 residues. The CDR3 sequence is CASSLRENEQFF. The DNA of the CDR3 is TGTGCCAGCAGCCTAAGGGAGAATGAGCAGTTCTTC.

The chain links TRBV29-1 to TRBJ1-2; D gene ambiguous. Germline CDR1 is SQVTM and CDR2 is ANQGSEA. This CDR3 is built from 10 residues. V was cut by 6 bases and J by 8 bases, with 10 bases left in between. Here the CDR3 DNA reads TGCAGCGTGGAAACATGGGGCTACACCTTC. This gives the protein CSVETWGYTF.

This chain links TRBV5-1 with TRBJ2-5; 9 bases are shared with TRBD1. CDR1 and CDR2 from the germline V gene are SGHRS and YFSETQ. V was clipped by 0 bases and J by 2 bases; unmatched bases: 2. CDR3 size: 15 residues. The CDR3 coding sequence is TGCGCCAGCAGCTTGGAACAGGGGGCACAAGAGACCCAGTACTTC. Protein sequence: CASSLEQGAQETQYF.

The chain uses TRBV30 and TRBJ2-7; a weak D match, TRBD2 (5 bases). This CDR3 comprises 13 residues. V was clipped by 2 bases and J by 2 bases, with 10 bases between them. Germline V gene sequence: CDR1 GTSNPN, CDR2 SVGIG (reference sequence). The CDR3: CAWSPELAYEQYF. CDR3 in DNA: TGTGCCTGGAGTCCCGAACTAGCCTACGAGCAGTACTTC.

The gene calls are TRBV21-1 and TRBJ2-5; the table calls TRBD2, which could not be checked here. TRBV21-1 is described as a pseudogene. The CDR3 is made up of 18 amino acids. Written as DNA, the CDR3 is TGTGCCAGCAAAACGGGGGGATGGGCCAAATGGGGACAAGAGACCCAGTACTTC. Its protein is CASKTGGWAKWGQETQYF.

V usage is TRBV7-2 and J usage is TRBJ2-7; D perhaps matches TRBD1 (5 bases). Germline loops: CDR1 SGHTA, CDR2 FQGNSA. V lost 3 bases, J lost 0 bases, and 12 bases lay in between. The length of the CDR3 is 15 residues. The CDR3 DNA reads TGTGCCAGCAGCTTGGGGCCCACGAACTCCTACGAGCAGTACTTC. As protein: CASSLGPTNSYEQYF.

In this sample, this clone turned up once. The chain is built from TRBV6-1 and TRBJ1-4; tentative D call: TRBD1 (5 bases). CDR1 is MNHNS, CDR2 SASEGT, per germline. Trimming cost V 2 bases and J 4 bases, with 8 bases left between them. The length of the CDR3 is 14 residues. The CDR3 reads CASSEYRLNEKLFF. As DNA, the CDR3 is TGTGCCAGCAGTGAATACAGGCTTAATGAAAAACTGTTTTTT.

The rearrangement uses TRBV15 and TRBJ2-7, with 12 bases matching TRBD1. Germline V gene data show CDR1 as LNHNV and CDR2 as YYDKDF (reference sequence). The CDR3 has 16 amino acids. V shed 0 bases and J 12 bases; nucleotides not matched to a gene: 12. CDR3 coding DNA: TGTGCCACCAGCAGAGACACCGGGACAGGGGGCGCGATGCTGTACTTC. It encodes CATSRDTGTGGAMLYF. The whole variable domain, filled in from reference TRBV15 and TRBJ2-7, reads DAMVIQNPRYQVTQFGKPVTLSCSQTLNHNVMYWYQQKSSQAPKLLFHYYDKDFNNEADTPDNFQSRRPNTSFCFLDIRSPGLGDTAMYLCATSRDTGTGGAMLYFGPGTRLTVT.

V is TRBV28 and J is TRBJ2-1, with 10 bases matching TRBD2. This CDR3 spans 15 amino acids. Trimming cost V 5 bases and J 5 bases; bases outside gene matches: 6. Germline-derived CDR1 and CDR2 are MDHEN and SYDVKM. The CDR3 nucleotides are TGTGCCAGCAGTGTCGGACTAGCGGAAAACAATGAGCAGTTCTTC. Its translation: CASSVGLAENNEQFF.

The chain links TRBV29-1 to TRBJ1-2; TRBD1 aligns across 9 bases. This CDR3 region has 16 residues. The V and J ends lost 3 bases and 6 bases, in that order; junction bases with no gene match: 14. CDR1 and CDR2 (germline): SQVTM, ANQGSEA. This chain's CDR3 is CSVETGTGPQLNGYTF. CDR3 nucleotides: TGCAGCGTTGAGACCGGGACAGGGCCCCAACTAAATGGCTACACCTTC.

The chain carries TRBV7-8 and TRBJ1-2, with D perhaps TRBD1 (6 bases). This CDR3 region has 19 residues. Between the trimmed V and J ends, which lost 1 base and 2 bases, there was a span of 23 bases. The germline V gene has CDR1 SGHVS and CDR2 FQNEAQ. The CDR3, as DNA: TGTGCCAGCAGCTTAGGGGCCAGCAGGGGATACGGACGAAACTATGGCTACACCTTC. It specifies CASSLGASRGYGRNYGYTF.

V usage is TRBV30 and J usage is TRBJ1-1; no definite D call. The V gene lost 3 bases and the J gene lost 1 base, with 15 bases spanning the gap. Germline V gene sequence: CDR1 GTSNPN, CDR2 SVGIG (reference sequence). CDR3 size: 15 residues. The CDR3: CAWRDGRPRNTEAFF. The CDR3 DNA reads as TGTGCCTGGAGAGATGGCAGGCCCAGGAACACTGAAGCTTTCTTT.

This chain joins TRBV29-1 and TRBJ1-5; 7 nucleotides agree with TRBD1. The CDR3 consists of 12 residues. Germline-derived CDR1 and CDR2 are SQVTM and ANQGSEA. With 6 bases clipped from V and 7 bases from J, the junction kept 6 bases outside the gene matches. The CDR3, as DNA: TGCAGCGTCCAGGAGGGGGCCCAGCCCCAGCATTTT. This encodes CSVQEGAQPQHF.

A few counts support this clone. This sequence joins TRBV19 and TRBJ2-7, with TRBD2 identical over 11 bases. The J segment lost 1 base and the V segment lost 2 bases, leaving 4 bases of the junction unmatched. Germline V gives CDR1 LNHDA, CDR2 SQIVND (reference sequence). This CDR3 spans 16 amino acids. The CDR3, as DNA: TGTGCCAGTAGTATATTGGGGACTAGCGGATCCTACGAGCAGTACTTC. It is translated as CASSILGTSGSYEQYF.

The V call is TRBV27, the J call TRBJ2-7, with 13 bases matching TRBD2. This CDR3 has 17 amino acids. The germline V gene has CDR1 MNHEY and CDR2 SMNVEV (reference sequence). Trimming cost V 4 bases and J 1 base; bases outside gene matches: 7. CDR3 region: CASSSGLAGEWSYEQYF. CDR3 nucleotides: TGTGCCAGCAGTTCAGGACTAGCGGGGGAGTGGTCCTACGAGCAGTACTTC.

The CDR3 DNA is TGTGCCAGCAGTGCTAGCGGGAGAGGCCATGAGCAGTTCTTC. Protein sequence: CASSASGRGHEQFF. The V call is TRBV5-4, the J call TRBJ2-1; 10 bases match TRBD2. Trimming took 5 bases from V and 8 from J; bases not matched to a gene: 7. CDR1 SGHNT and CDR2 YYREEE come from the germline V gene (reference sequence). The CDR3 is made up of 14 amino acids.

The rearrangement uses TRBV6-5 and TRBJ2-7, with 10 positions matching TRBD2. Germline V gene data show CDR1 as MNHEY and CDR2 as SVGAGI. J gave up 4 bases and V 1 base, and 4 bases lay outside the gene matches. The CDR3 consists of 15 residues. The CDR3 loop is CASSYWSSGGYEQYF. CDR3 DNA: TGTGCCAGCAGTTACTGGTCTAGCGGGGGTTACGAGCAGTACTTC.

This clone occurred a few times. The V and J genes are TRBV4-1 and TRBJ2-3, with D tentatively TRBD1 (6 bases). CDR1 and CDR2 (germline): MGHRA, YSYEKL. Between the trimmed V and J ends, which lost 0 bases and 0 bases, there was a span of 16 bases. The CDR3 spans 18 residues. DNA for the CDR3: TGCGCCAGCAGCCAAGATTCAATCACGGGACATAGCACAGATACGCAGTATTTT. Amino acid sequence: CASSQDSITGHSTDTQYF.

The V and J genes are TRBV5-1 and TRBJ2-2; 9 bases are shared with TRBD1. CDR3 length equals 15 residues. The J segment lost 2 bases and the V segment lost 4 bases, leaving 3 bases of the junction unmatched. In germline, CDR1 is SGHRS, CDR2 YFSETQ. DNA of the CDR3: TGCGCCAGCAGCGTGGGACAGGGAAACACCGGGGAGCTGTTTTTT. As protein: CASSVGQGNTGELFF. Looking up the rest from reference TRBV5-1 and TRBJ2-2 gives the full variable domain: KAGVTQTPRYLIKTRGQQVTLSCSPISGHRSVSWYQQTPGQGLQFLFEYFSETQRNKGNFPGRFSGRQFSNSRSEMNVSTLELGDSALYLCASSVGQGNTGELFFGEGSRLTVL.

The chain uses TRBV10-1 and TRBJ2-4, with D unclear. Trimming stripped 3 bases from V and 0 bases from J, with 6 bases between. CDR3 length: 14 amino acids. The germline gives CDR1 WNHNN, CDR2 SYGVQD (reference sequence). CDR3 nucleotides: TGCGCCAGCAGTGAAGACTTAGCCAAAAACATTCAGTACTTC. It yields the protein CASSEDLAKNIQYF.

The V call is TRBV19, the J call TRBJ2-7, with TRBD1 matching over 10 bases. The CDR3 sequence is 14 residues long. CDR1 is LNHDA, CDR2 SQIVND, per germline (reference sequence). Trimming at V came to 5 bases and at J to 3 bases, leaving 4 bases not matched to a gene. The CDR3 bases are TGTGCCAGTAGTCGGGACAGGGGTGTCTACGAGCAGTACTTC. Protein product: CASSRDRGVYEQYF.

This clone was seen just once. The chain employs TRBV6-6 and TRBJ2-7; no reliable D call. Germline CDR1 MNHNY, CDR2 SVGAGI (reference sequence). V was clipped by 2 bases and J by 3 bases, with 5 bases between them. The CDR3 sequence is 12 residues long. The CDR3: CASSYIDYEQYF. The CDR3, as DNA: TGTGCCAGCAGTTACATAGACTACGAGCAGTACTTC.

The chain joins TRBV28 to TRBJ2-7, with a weak D call TRBD1 (5 bases). This CDR3 comprises 14 residues. CDR1 is MDHEN, CDR2 SYDVKM, per germline. Trimming left V 4 bases short and J 2 bases short, with 12 bases between. Written as DNA, the CDR3 is TGTGCCAGCAGTTCCTGGGGCTTAGCCTACGAGCAGTACTTC. Translation: CASSSWGLAYEQYF.

This clone has just one count. The J gene is TRBJ2-3, the V gene TRBV11-2, with a tentative D call TRBD2 (5 bases). The V end lost 3 bases, the J end lost 7 bases, and 23 bases lay between the germline ends. The germline V gene has CDR1 SGHAT and CDR2 FQNNGV. This CDR3 contains 17 residues. The CDR3 protein is CASSLLGGSGKQNTQYF. The CDR3 bases are TGTGCCAGCAGCTTGCTAGGTGGGAGTGGGAAACAAAATACGCAGTATTTT.

The chain carries TRBV29-1 and TRBJ2-1; 8 bases are shared with TRBD1. Trimming at V came to 8 bases and at J to 3 bases, leaving 6 bases not matched to a gene. Germline assignment: CDR1 SQVTM and CDR2 ANQGSEA. The CDR3 consists of 13 residues. CDR3 coding DNA: TGCAGCCTCCAGACAGGGGACTACAATGAGCAGTTCTTC. As protein: CSLQTGDYNEQFF.

The chain employs TRBV18 and TRBJ2-3; 10 bases are a match to TRBD2. The CDR3 is made up of 14 amino acids. Germline V CDR1 and CDR2: KGHSH, LQKENI. V lost 6 bases, J lost 3 bases, and 3 bases stayed unmatched. CDR3 sequence reads: CASSPTSGTDTQYF. The DNA for the CDR3 is TGTGCCAGCTCCCCGACTAGCGGGACAGATACGCAGTATTTT. The whole variable domain, remainder taken from reference TRBV18 and TRBJ2-3, is NAGVMQNPRHLVRRRGQEARLRCSPMKGHSHVYWYRQLPEEGLKFMVYLQKENIIDESGMPKERFSAEFPKEGPSILRIQQVVRGDSAAYFCASSPTSGTDTQYFGPGTRLTVL.

Regarding this clone: The sample holds other DNA sequences that translate to the same CDR3. The chain uses TRBV18 and TRBJ2-7, with TRBD2 matching over 12 bases. CDR3 size: 14 residues. V was clipped by 3 bases and J by 4 bases; unmatched bases: 1. Germline CDR1 KGHSH, CDR2 LQKENI. The CDR3 nucleotides are TGTGCCAGCTCACCGACTAGCGGGAGTTACGAGCAGTACTTC. Translation gives CASSPTSGSYEQYF.